This T cell receptor (beta chain) was obtained from a study of Ad26.COV2.S vaccination and SARS-CoV-2 variants. Study summary: Each vaccinee took Ad26.COV2.S intramuscularly, once or twice 56 days apart. The study's findings and limits: Spike-specific TCR breadth in vaccine recipients exceeded that seen in placebo recipients.

Here immunoSEQ multiplex PCR was the method, and the copy in TCRdb shows in-frame clones only, minus some. Of some 410,000 clones listed, approximately 92% were seen once; the top ten hold more than 1.5%. Note on this clone: Its matching antigen is unknown.

Germline CDR1 reads SGHDN; CDR2 reads FVKESK. The ends were cut back, 5 bases at V and 3 bases at J, with 10 bases in the middle. There are 13 residues in the CDR3. The treatment: roughly 18 received Ad26.COV2.S at low or high dose, single or two shots; several received placebo; per-sample allocation not given. Specimens were obtained on day 63 following the first vaccine or placebo injection. It was Wuhan-strain SARS-CoV-2 spike that the Ad26 vaccine vector expressed. The chain joins TRBV14 to TRBJ1-2; no reliable D call. This receptor was obtained from a person between 18 and 60 years old who received the Ad26.COV2.S COVID-19 vaccine or a placebo. Here the sequenced sample was peripheral blood, taken in a trial of Ad26.COV2.S vaccine versus placebo. In nucleotides, the CDR3 is TGTGCCAGCAGCTGGGATAGGGACTATGGCTACACCTTC. Protein: CASSWDRDYGYTF.